A single sample gave rise to the 31 T cell receptor beta chains below, sequenced in a study of HIV-infected patients and healthy controls. Whole blood was used without fractionation, so all unsorted peripheral T cells were included. Alpha and beta constant-region primers primed reverse transcription of about 500 ng RNA. Each of the alpha and beta chains got its own library through chain-specific third strand synthesis with indices. One entry per CDR3 protein, called by TCRdb with MiXCR from the 5' RACE reads. The table has 13,000 or so distinct CDR3 sequences, 9.9% seen once. The sequenced sample consisted of blood. Every receptor here comes from an adult in good health.

As to this clonotype: The junction departs from germline at one end; a sequencing error may be responsible. The chain recombines TRBV20-1 with TRBJ1-4; D not resolved. CDR1 is DFQATT, CDR2 SNEGSKA, per germline (reference sequence). The length of the CDR3 is 13 residues. This CDR3 is CSATGADNGKLFF. CDR3 DNA: TGCAGTGCCACTGGTGCCGACAATGGAAAACTGTTTTTT.

Sample share makes this clonotype medium-sized. The chain couples TRBV20-1 to TRBJ2-1; possibly TRBD2 for D (7 bases). There are 16 residues in the CDR3. Germline V CDR1 and CDR2: DFQATT, SNEGSKA (reference sequence). The V gene lost 0 bases and the J gene lost 9 bases, with 21 bases spanning the gap. Here the CDR3 reads CSARDYGGPGRGEQFF. CDR3 DNA sequence: TGCAGTGCTAGAGATTACGGGGGGCCAGGGCGGGGTGAGCAGTTCTTC.

The chain couples TRBV29-1 to TRBJ2-1; TRBD2 aligns across 10 bases. With 7 bases clipped from V and 9 bases from J, the junction kept 9 bases outside the gene matches. Germline V gene sequence: CDR1 SQVTM, CDR2 ANQGSEA. The CDR3 extends over 13 amino acids. CDR3 in DNA: TGCAGCGCCGAGCGGGGGGGCCGGGGTGAGCAGTTCTTC. Its translation is CSAERGGRGEQFF.

This clonotype was observed at least ten times. This rearrangement joins TRBV4-1 to TRBJ2-3; 15 nucleotides agree with TRBD2. CDR1 and CDR2 from the germline V gene are MGHRA and YSYEKL. The CDR3 covers 17 residues. With V trimmed by 6 bases and J by 1 base, 5 bases remained unmatched. The CDR3 DNA reads as TGCGCCAGCAGGAGGACTAGCGGGGGGGTAGGCACAGATACGCAGTATTTT. This gives the protein CASRRTSGGVGTDTQYF.

By proportion, this clonotype is medium-sized. The chain joins TRBV7-8 to TRBJ1-1; D is unclear. CDR3 length: 14 residues. The germline V gene has CDR1 SGHVS and CDR2 FQNEAQ. Trimming shortened V by 5 bases and J by 4 bases, and 14 bases separated the two germline ends. The chain's CDR3 is CASSRKNDFTEAFF. CDR3 DNA: TGTGCCAGCAGCCGCAAAAATGACTTCACTGAAGCTTTCTTT. Filled out from reference TRBV7-8 and TRBJ1-1, the complete variable domain reads GAGVSQSPRYKVAKRGQDVALRCDPISGHVSLFWYQQALGQGPEFLTYFQNEAQLDKSGLPSDRFFAERPEGSVSTLKIQRTQQEDSAVYLCASSRKNDFTEAFFGQGTRLTVV.

This clonotype was detected many times. V usage is TRBV28 and J usage is TRBJ1-5; D not certain. Trimming shortened V by 1 base and J by 5 bases, and 12 bases separated the two germline ends. The germline gives CDR1 MDHEN, CDR2 SYDVKM. The CDR3 loop spans 15 amino acids. As DNA, the CDR3 is TGTGCCAGCAGTTTATTTGAAGGAGAGGATCAGCCCCAGCATTTT. Translating gives CASSLFEGEDQPQHF.

This clonotype was counted ten times or more. The rearrangement links TRBV10-3 to TRBJ2-1; TRBD2 matches 9 bases. The germline V gene encodes CDR1 ENHRY and CDR2 SYGVKD. This CDR3 is 15 amino acids long. Unmatched junction bases numbered 8, after V lost 3 bases and J lost 8 bases. Here the CDR3 DNA reads TGTGCCATCAGTGATTCGGGACTAGCCTTAGATGAGCAGTTCTTC. Its protein is CAISDSGLALDEQFF.

The V gene is TRBV4-1, the J gene TRBJ2-1; D is possibly TRBD1 or TRBD2 (6 bases each). Trimming left V 1 base short and J 6 bases short, with 13 bases between. This CDR3 spans 15 amino acids. Germline V lookup: CDR1 MGHRA, CDR2 YSYEKL. In nucleotides, the CDR3 is TGCGCCAGCAGCCAAGCAGGCGGAGGGGGCAATGAGCAGTTCTTC. This translates into CASSQAGGGGNEQFF.

This clonotype was picked up a small number of times. J is TRBJ2-7 and V is TRBV6-2 or TRBV6-3, with TRBD2 matching 8 bases. The CDR3 spans 12 residues. Germline-derived CDR1 and CDR2 are MNHEY and SVGEGT. Here the CDR3 reads CATAGVRHEQYF. CDR3 DNA: TGTGCTACAGCGGGAGTCAGGCACGAGCAGTACTTC.

This clonotype is deemed medium-sized. V gene TRBV6-5 combines with J gene TRBJ2-6; the D is unclear. V lost 3 bases and J 1 base, leaving 10 bases between the germline ends. There are 16 residues in the CDR3. Germline V CDR1 and CDR2: MNHEY, SVGAGI. For the CDR3, the DNA is TGTGCCAGCAGTTATTCGATAGATTCTGGGGCCAACGTCCTGACTTTC. The encoded protein is CASSYSIDSGANVLTF.

The rearrangement links TRBV2 to TRBJ2-1, with TRBD2 as a possible D gene (6 bases). The CDR3 has 16 amino acids. In germline, CDR1 is SNHLY, CDR2 FYNNEI. The germline V and J ends were trimmed by 0 bases and 4 bases, with 13 bases remaining between them. CDR3 sequence reads: CASSEAGREVYNEQFF. The CDR3 DNA sequence: TGTGCCAGCAGTGAAGCGGGCAGGGAGGTTTACAATGAGCAGTTCTTC.

This clonotype was detected ten times or more. The chain joins TRBV20-1 to TRBJ1-5; no clear D. Germline CDR1 is DFQATT and CDR2 is SNEGSKA (reference sequence). The V and J ends lost 4 bases and 2 bases respectively, with 15 bases between them. The CDR3 covers 15 residues. The DNA of the CDR3 is TGCAGTGCTACTCCTAGCAAGGGAGGCAATCAGCCCCAGCATTTT. Translated, it gives CSATPSKGGNQPQHF.

This clonotype has at least ten counts. The chain links TRBV25-1 to TRBJ1-1; D remains unclear. The CDR3 loop spans 11 amino acids. V was trimmed by 4 bases and J by 3 bases, leaving 3 bases between them. The V gene's germline CDR1 is MGHDK and CDR2 SYGVNS. For the CDR3, the DNA is TGTGCCAGCAGTGTTTACACTGAAGCTTTCTTT. Protein: CASSVYTEAFF.

This clonotype was detected ten times or more. V is TRBV7-2 and J is TRBJ2-3; possibly TRBD2 for D (6 bases). The CDR3 covers 14 residues. CDR1 and CDR2 from the germline V gene are SGHTA and FQGNSA. With 4 bases removed from V and 2 bases from J, the gap between germline ends came to 10 bases. The CDR3 loop is CASSSTSTTDTQYF. The CDR3 nucleotides read TGTGCCAGCAGCTCGACTAGTACCACAGATACGCAGTATTTT.

This clonotype was picked up many times. The chain combines TRBV10-3 with TRBJ2-3; the D gene is possibly TRBD2 (6 bases). The V and J ends lost 10 bases and 2 bases respectively, with 19 bases between them. CDR1 is ENHRY and CDR2 is SYGVKD in the germline V gene. The CDR3 runs 15 residues. The CDR3 spells CATTSLAELTDTQYF. Written as DNA, the CDR3 is TGTGCCACTACCTCCTTAGCGGAACTCACAGATACGCAGTATTTT.

The chain combines TRBV4-3 with TRBJ2-1; TRBD1 aligns across 7 bases. This CDR3 has 14 amino acids. Trimming removed 4 bases from V and 9 bases from J; junction bases left unmatched: 9. Looked up from germline, CDR1 is LGHNA and CDR2 is YSLEER. The CDR3 loop reads CASSRGGLLGEQFF. The CDR3 coding sequence is TGCGCCAGCAGCCGAGGGGGCTTGTTGGGTGAGCAGTTCTTC.

The table lists this clonotype with many counts. The rearrangement joins TRBV19 to TRBJ1-5; D remains ambiguous. Trimming took 2 bases from V and 7 from J, leaving 9 bases between them. The CDR3 contains 13 residues. Germline V CDR1 and CDR2: LNHDA, SQIVND (reference sequence). The CDR3 DNA reads as TGTGCCAGTAGTATACAGGTAAACCAGCCCCAGCATTTT. As protein: CASSIQVNQPQHF.

At least ten counts were recorded for this clonotype. The genes are TRBV28 and TRBJ1-2; weak D call: TRBD1 (6 bases). The CDR3 extends over 11 amino acids. Germline CDR1 is MDHEN and CDR2 is SYDVKM. V was shortened by 8 bases and J by 4 bases, with 8 bases between the two germline ends. CDR3 protein: CASGQLYGYTF. The DNA for the CDR3 is TGTGCCAGCGGACAGCTCTATGGCTACACCTTC.

By sample share, this clonotype is medium-sized. This chain links TRBV15 with TRBJ1-2, with D possibly matching TRBD1 (6 bases). The CDR3 is made up of 15 amino acids. Germline lookup yields CDR1 LNHNV and CDR2 YYDKDF (reference sequence). V was pared by 1 base and J by 7 bases, with 16 bases between. The CDR3 DNA follows: TGTGCCACCAGCAGAGGACGGCAGGGGACTTCTGGCTACACCTTC. It encodes CATSRGRQGTSGYTF.

This clonotype is categorized as medium-sized (0.01 to 0.1%). The chain has TRBV19 and TRBJ1-4; D is unresolved. This CDR3 has 15 amino acids. The germline V gene encodes CDR1 LNHDA and CDR2 SQIVND (reference sequence). Trimming removed 4 bases from V and 8 bases from J, with 17 bases in between. Here the CDR3 reads CASSRRQAVSEKLFF. The DNA for the CDR3 is TGTGCCAGTAGTAGGAGGCAGGCAGTCTCGGAAAAACTGTTTTTT.

This clonotype was seen more than once but under ten times. This sequence joins TRBV5-1 and TRBJ2-3; 10 bases align to TRBD2. The V gene's germline CDR1 is SGHRS and CDR2 YFSETQ. This CDR3 has 13 amino acids. With 4 bases clipped from V and 7 bases from J, the junction kept 3 bases outside the gene matches. The CDR3 bases are TGCGCCAGCAGCCGGACTAGCGGAAATACGCAGTATTTT. This gives the protein CASSRTSGNTQYF.

This clonotype came up a few times. As DNA, the CDR3 is TGTGCCAGCAGCGTACGGGGACAGGGTTCTTTTGACGAGCAGTACTTC. As protein: CASSVRGQGSFDEQYF. The chain has TRBV9 and TRBJ2-7, with TRBD1 matching 9 bases. Per germline, CDR1 SGDLS and CDR2 YYNGEE. There are 16 residues in the CDR3. With 1 base clipped from V and 5 bases from J, the junction kept 10 bases outside the gene matches. The full variable domain, with the rest looked up from reference TRBV9 and TRBJ2-7, is DSGVTQTPKHLITATGQRVTLRCSPRSGDLSVYWYQQSLDQGLQFLIQYYNGEERAKGNILERFSAQQFPDLHSELNLSSLELGDSALYFCASSVRGQGSFDEQYFGPGTRLTVT.

Remarks on this clonotype: A read error is possible here, since a much larger clone lies one base away. The rearrangement links TRBV12-3 or TRBV12-4 to TRBJ2-1; D not resolved. The V and J ends lost 7 bases and 6 bases respectively, with 13 bases between them. There are 13 residues in the CDR3. The CDR3 nucleotides read TGTGCCAGCAAGCTTCAGTCTTTCAATGAGCAGTTCTTC. This encodes CASKLQSFNEQFF.

This clonotype is deemed medium-sized. V usage is TRBV7-8 and J usage is TRBJ1-5; 11 bases line up with TRBD1. The V gene's germline CDR1 is SGHVS and CDR2 FQNEAQ. The CDR3 runs to 16 residues. With V trimmed by 4 bases and J by 2 bases, 4 bases remained unmatched. CDR3 in DNA: TGTGCCAGCAGCTCGGACAGGGGGCGCGGCAATCAGCCCCAGCATTTT. Residues: CASSSDRGRGNQPQHF.

This clonotype is categorized as medium-sized. The rearrangement joins TRBV4-3 to TRBJ2-3; D not resolved. V dropped 0 bases and J dropped 4 bases, with 5 bases sitting between them. The germline V gene has CDR1 LGHNA and CDR2 YSLEER. The CDR3 has 13 residues. DNA for the CDR3: TGCGCCAGCAGCCAAGAGGCCTCAGATACGCAGTATTTT. It specifies CASSQEASDTQYF.

This clonotype was found once. This chain links TRBV19 with TRBJ2-1, with 8 bases that match TRBD2. The CDR3 is 14 amino acids. Germline trimming cut 5 bases from V and 6 bases from J; bases unmatched to any gene: 6. Germline V CDR1 and CDR2: LNHDA, SQIVND (reference sequence). CDR3 residues: CASSGSGSINEQFF. DNA of the CDR3: TGTGCCAGTAGTGGGAGCGGGAGCATCAATGAGCAGTTCTTC. Full variable domain (missing parts from reference TRBV19 and TRBJ2-1): DGGITQSPKYLFRKEGQNVTLSCEQNLNHDAMYWYRQDPGQGLRLIYYSQIVNDFQKGDIAEGYSVSREKKESFPLTVTSAQKNPTAFYLCASSGSGSINEQFFGPGTRLTVL.

V gene TRBV6-6 combines with J gene TRBJ2-1; 11 positions match TRBD1. The CDR3 is 14 residues long. Germline V gives CDR1 MNHNY, CDR2 SVGAGI (reference sequence). The V and J ends lost 11 bases and 6 bases, in that order; junction bases with no gene match: 9. CDR3 sequence reads: CAGRGGQGVNEQFF. In DNA form, the CDR3 reads TGTGCCGGCCGAGGGGGACAGGGGGTCAATGAGCAGTTCTTC.

This clonotype was seen at least ten times. The chain has TRBV14 and TRBJ2-3; 13 positions match TRBD2. The CDR3 runs 17 residues. The J segment lost 5 bases and the V segment lost 4 bases, leaving 9 bases of the junction unmatched. CDR1 and CDR2 from the germline V gene are SGHDN and FVKESK. CDR3 coding DNA: TGTGCCAGCAGCCGGACGACTAGCGGGAGGTTGGTAGATACGCAGTATTTT. This encodes CASSRTTSGRLVDTQYF.

The gene calls are TRBV5-1 and TRBJ2-1, with 8 bases fitting TRBD2. Germline V CDR1 and CDR2: SGHRS, YFSETQ. CDR3 length: 16 amino acids. V lost 7 bases and J lost 1; bases outside the gene matches: 10. CDR3: CASSPTSGSSYNEQFF. The CDR3, as DNA: TGCGCCAGCTCTCCAACTAGCGGTTCATCCTACAATGAGCAGTTCTTC.

The sample holds many counts of this clonotype. V usage is TRBV19 and J usage is TRBJ2-1, with 9 bases aligning to TRBD1. Germline V CDR1 and CDR2: LNHDA, SQIVND (reference sequence). The CDR3 extends over 15 amino acids. V was pared by 6 bases and J by 11 bases, with 14 bases of the junction left unmatched. The CDR3 sequence is CASSTDRGKFRKQFF. CDR3 in DNA: TGTGCCAGTAGCACGGACAGGGGAAAGTTTAGAAAGCAGTTCTTC.

In its sample, this clonotype was seen many times. CDR3 nucleotide sequence: TGTGCCATCAGCGAGCGGGACCTTAGCACAGATACGCAGTATTTT. Amino acid sequence: CAISERDLSTDTQYF. The chain employs TRBV10-3 and TRBJ2-3, with TRBD2 identical over 7 bases. CDR3 length: 15 amino acids. CDR1 is ENHRY and CDR2 is SYGVKD in the germline V gene. Trimming at V came to 6 bases and at J to 0 bases, leaving 6 bases not matched to a gene.